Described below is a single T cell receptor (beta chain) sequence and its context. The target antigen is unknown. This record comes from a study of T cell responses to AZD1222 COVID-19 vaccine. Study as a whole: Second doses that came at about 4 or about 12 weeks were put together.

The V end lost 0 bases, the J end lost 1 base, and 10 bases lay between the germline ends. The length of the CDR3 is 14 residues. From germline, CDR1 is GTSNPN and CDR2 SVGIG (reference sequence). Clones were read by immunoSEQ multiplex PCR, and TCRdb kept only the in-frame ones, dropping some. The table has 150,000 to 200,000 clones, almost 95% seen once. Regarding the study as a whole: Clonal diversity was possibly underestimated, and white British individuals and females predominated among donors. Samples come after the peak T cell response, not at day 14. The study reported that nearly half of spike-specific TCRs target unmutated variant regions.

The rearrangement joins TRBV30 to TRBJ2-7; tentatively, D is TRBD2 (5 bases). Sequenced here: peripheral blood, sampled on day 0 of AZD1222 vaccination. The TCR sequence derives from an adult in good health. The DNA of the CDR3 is TGTGCCTGGAGTGTAAGCGGCCTTTCCTACGAGCAGTACTTC. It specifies CAWSVSGLSYEQYF. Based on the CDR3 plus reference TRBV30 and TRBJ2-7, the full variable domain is SQTIHQWPATLVQPVGSPLSLECTVEGTSNPNLYWYRQAAGRGLQLLFYSVGIGQISSEVPQNLSASRPQDRQFILSSKKLLLSDSGFYLCAWSVSGLSYEQYFGPGTRLTVT.